What follows are 19 T cell receptor beta chains derived from one specimen sequenced in a study of T cell changes during pregnancy in multiple sclerosis. Libraries were prepared by immunoSEQ multiplex PCR; TCRdb keeps only in-frame clonotypes and omits some of them. The sample shows tens of thousands of clones, around 93% of them seen only once. The specimen was peripheral blood, collected after pregnancy. The receptors originated from a female donor in good health, enrolled as a control in a pregnancy study.

The chain recombines TRBV29-1 with TRBJ2-4, with D unclear. Trimming pared 7 bases from V and 6 bases from J, leaving 7 bases between. Germline V gene data show CDR1 as SQVTM and CDR2 as ANQGSEA. The CDR3 spans 10 residues. The CDR3 DNA is TGCAGCGCCCGGTCAAACATTCAGTACTTC. Amino acids: CSARSNIQYF.

The rearrangement joins TRBV7-8 to TRBJ2-7, with TRBD1 matching 7 bases. The CDR3 length is 14 residues. The V gene's germline CDR1 is SGHVS and CDR2 FQNEAQ. Trimming removed 5 bases from V and 5 bases from J; junction bases left unmatched: 9. CDR3 DNA sequence: TGTGCCAGCAGCCCCCAGCGACAGGGAAACGAGCAGTACTTC. As protein: CASSPQRQGNEQYF.

The rearrangement links TRBV6-1 to TRBJ1-2, with D perhaps matching TRBD1 (6 bases). V was shortened by 6 bases and J by 6 bases, with 20 bases between the two germline ends. The CDR3 has 15 amino acids. Germline lookup yields CDR1 MNHNS and CDR2 SASEGT. CDR3 amino acids: CASSQRGRQGNGYTF. Here the CDR3 DNA reads TGTGCCAGCAGCCAAAGGGGTAGGCAGGGGAATGGCTACACCTTC.

This chain links TRBV7-6 with TRBJ2-2, with D possibly matching TRBD1 (5 bases). CDR1 and CDR2 (germline): SGHVS, FNYEAQ. CDR3 length: 14 amino acids. V was clipped by 5 bases and J by 6 bases, with 13 bases between them. The CDR3 region is CASSPQGAAGELFF. The CDR3 nucleotides are TGTGCCAGCAGCCCCCAAGGGGCTGCCGGGGAGCTGTTTTTT.

V is TRBV2 and J is TRBJ1-1; no definite D call. The germline V and J ends were trimmed by 5 bases and 0 bases, with 10 bases remaining between them. This CDR3 region has 14 residues. Germline CDR1 reads SNHLY; CDR2 reads FYNNEI. The DNA of the CDR3 is TGTGCCAGCAGTAAAGAGAGCTTGAACACTGAAGCTTTCTTT. Translation gives CASSKESLNTEAFF.

This chain connects TRBV7-9 to TRBJ2-1; possibly TRBD2 for D (6 bases). The V end was cut by 3 bases, the J end by 0 bases, with 9 bases between. Germline V lookup: CDR1 SEHNR, CDR2 FQNEAQ (reference sequence). This CDR3 spans 15 amino acids. The CDR3 spells CASSFWDSSYNEQFF. CDR3 in DNA: TGTGCCAGCAGCTTCTGGGACTCCTCCTACAATGAGCAGTTCTTC.

This chain uses TRBV7-9 with TRBJ1-1, with 8 bases lining up with TRBD1. Germline loops: CDR1 SEHNR, CDR2 FQNEAQ (reference sequence). The CDR3 totals 18 residues. After removal of 6 bases from V and 3 bases from J, the junction contained 18 bases not matched to a gene. This CDR3 reads CASSSSLLGQGYYTEAFF. CDR3 sequence (DNA): TGTGCCAGCAGTTCTTCCCTTCTAGGACAGGGCTATTACACTGAAGCTTTCTTT.

The CDR3 reads CASSSKTGQPSSYNEQFF. CDR3 DNA: TGCGCCAGCAGTAGCAAAACTGGACAGCCAAGCTCCTACAATGAGCAGTTCTTC. The J gene is TRBJ2-1, the V gene TRBV23-1, with D possibly matching TRBD1 (6 bases). TRBV23-1 counts as an open reading frame of uncertain function. This CDR3 comprises 18 residues. Trimming cost V 5 bases and J 0 bases, with 20 bases left between them.

The V call is TRBV5-1, the J call TRBJ1-5; tentative D call: TRBD1 (5 bases). Germline V gene sequence: CDR1 SGHRS, CDR2 YFSETQ. V dropped 4 bases and J dropped 4 bases, with 12 bases sitting between them. The CDR3 is 14 amino acids. Here the CDR3 reads CASSETGNNQPQHF. CDR3 nucleotide sequence: TGCGCCAGCAGCGAAACAGGAAATAATCAGCCCCAGCATTTT.

The rearrangement uses TRBV12-5 and TRBJ2-4; D is perhaps TRBD2 (5 bases). The CDR3 is made up of 16 amino acids. Between the trimmed V and J ends, which lost 6 bases and 0 bases, there was a span of 15 bases. Germline assignment: CDR1 LGHNT and CDR2 FRNRAP. This CDR3 is CASGQPPGVAKNIQYF. CDR3 nucleotide sequence: TGTGCTAGTGGCCAGCCTCCCGGGGTAGCCAAAAACATTCAGTACTTC.

J is TRBJ2-7 and V is TRBV4-2, with 8 bases identical to TRBD2. CDR3 length: 15 residues. In germline, CDR1 is LGHNA, CDR2 YNFKEQ. After removal of 0 bases from V and 2 bases from J, the junction contained 3 bases not matched to a gene. CDR3: CASSQDTGGPYEQYF. The CDR3 DNA reads as TGTGCCAGCAGCCAAGATACGGGGGGGCCCTACGAGCAGTACTTC.

This sequence joins TRBV29-1 and TRBJ2-3; 11 bases fit TRBD1. The germline CDR1 and CDR2 sequences are SQVTM and ANQGSEA. The CDR3 runs to 14 residues. V lost 5 bases and J lost 5; bases outside the gene matches: 6. CDR3 residues: CSVIPGQGGDTQYF. The CDR3 DNA reads TGCAGCGTTATCCCGGGACAGGGGGGAGATACGCAGTATTTT.

J is TRBJ2-2 and V is TRBV6-6, with 7 nucleotides matching TRBD2. Germline V CDR1 and CDR2: MNHNY, SVGAGI (reference sequence). This CDR3 comprises 15 residues. With 0 bases clipped from V and 4 bases from J, the junction kept 2 bases outside the gene matches. The CDR3 region is CASSYSLAATGELFF. CDR3 nucleotide sequence: TGTGCCAGCAGTTACTCCCTAGCGGCCACCGGGGAGCTGTTTTTT.

The chain recombines TRBV5-4 with TRBJ2-7; TRBD2 matches at 10 bases. Germline V lookup: CDR1 SGHNT, CDR2 YYREEE (reference sequence). The ends lost 4 bases at V and 7 bases at J; junction bases unmatched: 11. The CDR3 contains 15 residues. The CDR3 nucleotides are TGTGCCAGCAGCCGTAGTGCTAGCGGGAGAAATGAGCAGTACTTC. Residues: CASSRSASGRNEQYF.

V is TRBV28 and J is TRBJ2-7; D might be TRBD2 (6 bases). The CDR3 covers 13 residues. Germline lookup yields CDR1 MDHEN and CDR2 SYDVKM. With 3 bases removed from V and 7 bases from J, the gap between germline ends came to 13 bases. CDR3 loop: CASSFGSQKEQYF. The CDR3, as DNA: TGTGCCAGCAGTTTCGGGAGCCAAAAAGAGCAGTACTTC.

The gene calls are TRBV11-3 and TRBJ2-1, with a possible D match to TRBD1 (6 bases). V was cut by 6 bases and J by 4 bases, with 16 bases left in between. This CDR3 contains 15 residues. The germline V gene has CDR1 SGHNT and CDR2 YENEEA. CDR3: CASRPQGPRYNEQFF. The CDR3 nucleotides are TGTGCCAGCAGACCCCAGGGGCCAAGGTACAATGAGCAGTTCTTC. The complete variable domain, with remaining parts taken from reference TRBV11-3 and TRBJ2-1, reads EAGVVQSPRYKIIEKKQPVAFWCNPISGHNTLYWYLQNLGQGPELLIRYENEEAVDDSQLPKDRFSAERLKGVDSTLKIQPAELGDSAVYLCASRPQGPRYNEQFFGPGTRLTVL.

The table lists this clone with a count of one. The CDR3: CASSQGTSSTAGELFF. The CDR3 DNA follows: TGCGCCAGCAGCCAAGGGACTAGCAGTACGGCCGGGGAGCTGTTTTTT. This sequence joins TRBV4-3 and TRBJ2-2; 8 nucleotides align to TRBD2. The CDR3 consists of 16 residues. V dropped 1 base and J dropped 6; count of bases not matched to a gene: 7. The germline gives CDR1 LGHNA, CDR2 YSLEER.

The V call is TRBV18, the J call TRBJ2-2, with a tentative D call TRBD1 (6 bases). Trimming took 3 bases from V and 2 from J, leaving 13 bases between them. CDR3 length: 16 amino acids. CDR1 and CDR2 from the germline V gene are KGHSH and LQKENI. The CDR3 DNA follows: TGTGCCAGCTCACCTGGACAGCTTCTTAACACCGGGGAGCTGTTTTTT. Encoded protein: CASSPGQLLNTGELFF.

V gene TRBV6-5 combines with J gene TRBJ2-7; D gene ambiguous. The V gene lost 2 bases and the J gene lost 3 bases, with 14 bases spanning the gap. Germline lookup yields CDR1 MNHEY and CDR2 SVGAGI. The CDR3 runs to 15 residues. The CDR3 DNA sequence: TGTGCCAGCAGTTACACCGCTGGTACAAGCTACGAGCAGTACTTC. Its translation is CASSYTAGTSYEQYF.